Below, 27 T cell receptor beta chains from the same sample are listed, as sequenced in a study of blood T cell repertoires in COVID-19. TCRdb keeps only in-frame clones here, not all; method: immunoSEQ multiplex PCR. The data contain 99,000 or so clones, roughly 82% of them singletons. The sample consisted of peripheral blood. All receptors derive from a man aged 55 to 70 with acute or convalescent COVID-19.

V usage is TRBV6-5 and J usage is TRBJ1-1; D gene unclear. The germline CDR1 and CDR2 sequences are MNHEY and SVGAGI. V was shortened by 4 bases and J by 8 bases, with 8 bases between the two germline ends. CDR3 size: 11 residues. The CDR3, as DNA: TGTGCCAGCAGTTGGGAGGCGGAAGCTTTCTTT. Translation: CASSWEAEAFF.

The chain uses TRBV21-1 and TRBJ2-3; the table's D call, TRBD2, has no DNA check behind it. TRBV21-1 is a known pseudogene. This CDR3 is 17 amino acids long. The CDR3 nucleotides are TGTGCCAGCAGCAAAGTACTAGCGGGAGATAGCACAGATACGCAGTATTTT. Amino acids: CASSKVLAGDSTDTQYF.

The rearrangement links TRBV7-9 to TRBJ1-3, with 10 nucleotides matching TRBD1. The CDR3 loop spans 17 amino acids. The V and J ends lost 4 bases and 0 bases, in that order; junction bases with no gene match: 6. Germline V gives CDR1 SEHNR, CDR2 FQNEAQ (reference sequence). In DNA, the CDR3 is TGTGCCAGCAGCTCCCAGGACAGGGGGATCTCTGGAAACACCATATATTTT. This translates into CASSSQDRGISGNTIYF.

J is TRBJ1-1 and V is TRBV5-6; possibly TRBD1 for D (5 bases). Between the trimmed V and J ends, which lost 6 bases and 4 bases, there was a span of 16 bases. CDR1 and CDR2 from the germline V gene are SGHDT and YYEEEE. The CDR3 totals 14 residues. In DNA, the CDR3 is TGTGCCAGCAACCCCATAGGGGAAGGCACTGAAGCTTTCTTT. This translates into CASNPIGEGTEAFF.

The J gene is TRBJ1-1, the V gene TRBV14; TRBD1 aligns across 8 bases. From germline, CDR1 is SGHDN and CDR2 FVKESK. This CDR3 is 14 amino acids long. Unmatched junction bases numbered 6, after V lost 5 bases and J lost 4 bases. Written as DNA, the CDR3 is TGTGCCAGCAGCTCTCACAGGGGGGCCACTGAAGCTTTCTTT. Translated: CASSSHRGATEAFF.

The gene calls are TRBV5-4 and TRBJ1-2, with 7 bases matching TRBD1. The V gene's germline CDR1 is SGHNT and CDR2 YYREEE (reference sequence). The CDR3 consists of 13 residues. Trimming at V came to 2 bases and at J to 6 bases, leaving 4 bases not matched to a gene. The CDR3 DNA is TGTGCCAGCAGCTTTTCAGGGGGACATGGCTACACCTTC. Translation gives CASSFSGGHGYTF.

The chain joins TRBV27 to TRBJ1-5; TRBD1 aligns across 8 bases. The CDR3 has 14 amino acids. The germline V gene encodes CDR1 MNHEY and CDR2 SMNVEV (reference sequence). The trim removed 5 bases at V and 7 bases at J, leaving 7 bases unmatched. This chain's CDR3 is CASSPGTGGQPQHF. The CDR3 coding sequence is TGTGCCAGCAGTCCTGGGACAGGAGGGCAGCCCCAGCATTTT.

The chain employs TRBV27 and TRBJ2-7; TRBD1 matches 9 bases. This CDR3 contains 15 residues. CDR1 is MNHEY, CDR2 SMNVEV, per germline (reference sequence). V trimming: 5 bases; J trimming: 2 bases; junction bases outside the gene matches: 7. The CDR3 DNA reads TGTGCCAGCAGTCCCGGACAGGGGCGTACCTACGAGCAGTACTTC. It is translated as CASSPGQGRTYEQYF.

V usage is TRBV10-3 and J usage is TRBJ1-5; 7 bases align to TRBD1. The CDR3 extends over 14 amino acids. Trimming took 2 bases from V and 4 from J; bases not matched to a gene: 2. Germline V gene sequence: CDR1 ENHRY, CDR2 SYGVKD. The CDR3 coding sequence is TGTGCCATCAGTGAGGCAGGGGGAAATCAGCCCCAGCATTTT. Translating gives CAISEAGGNQPQHF.

The rearrangement links TRBV27 to TRBJ2-5; the D gene is possibly TRBD1 (6 bases). The CDR3 consists of 14 residues. V shed 5 bases and J shed 4 bases, with 14 bases lying between them. CDR1 is MNHEY, CDR2 SMNVEV, per germline (reference sequence). The CDR3 nucleotides are TGTGCCAGCAGTATAACAGGGTTTCCAGAGACCCAGTACTTC. It specifies CASSITGFPETQYF.

The V and J genes are TRBV7-8 and TRBJ1-3, with D uncertain. Germline V gene lookup returns CDR1 SGHVS and CDR2 FQNEAQ. This CDR3 spans 18 amino acids. The V end lost 5 bases, the J end lost 0 bases, and 20 bases lay between the germline ends. The CDR3 region has the DNA TGTGCCAGCAGCCCCTGGGCAGTTACGAAAGACTCTGGAAACACCATATATTTT. Translation gives CASSPWAVTKDSGNTIYF.

This CDR3 is CASSLGGLWYTEAFF. The CDR3, as DNA: TGTGCCAGCAGTCTCGGAGGTCTCTGGTACACTGAAGCTTTCTTT. The chain joins TRBV27 to TRBJ1-1, with D unclear. The CDR3 length is 15 residues. Germline-derived CDR1 and CDR2 are MNHEY and SMNVEV (reference sequence). Trimming removed 5 bases at V and 3 bases at J, with 16 bases between.

V gene TRBV27 combines with J gene TRBJ1-5; weak D call: TRBD1 (5 bases). The germline V gene has CDR1 MNHEY and CDR2 SMNVEV (reference sequence). Trimming cost V 4 bases and J 9 bases, with 13 bases left between them. The CDR3 totals 13 residues. CDR3 sequence (DNA): TGTGCCAGCAGTTATTGGGGACTGGGGCCCCAGCATTTT. Amino acids: CASSYWGLGPQHF.

J is TRBJ1-2 and V is TRBV27; TRBD1 matches at 7 bases. The CDR3 is 14 residues long. J lost 2 bases, V lost 8 bases, and 8 bases had no gene match. Per germline, CDR1 MNHEY and CDR2 SMNVEV (reference sequence). DNA of the CDR3: TGTGCCAGCGGCATAAGGGACAGAAACTATGGCTACACCTTC. This encodes CASGIRDRNYGYTF.

V gene TRBV19 combines with J gene TRBJ1-2; D is uncertain. The CDR3 runs 14 residues. The V end was cut by 5 bases, the J end by 3 bases, with 13 bases between. CDR1 and CDR2 from the germline V gene are LNHDA and SQIVND (reference sequence). The CDR3 region is CASSPGGVDYGYTF. CDR3 in DNA: TGTGCCAGTAGTCCAGGCGGGGTGGACTATGGCTACACCTTC.

A few counts support this clone. This chain uses TRBV7-9 with TRBJ2-2, with D possibly matching TRBD1 (5 bases). The CDR3 extends over 16 amino acids. Germline loops: CDR1 SEHNR, CDR2 FQNEAQ (reference sequence). The V end lost 5 bases, the J end lost 3 bases, and 16 bases lay between the germline ends. The CDR3 reads CASSAPSRAYTGELFF. CDR3 sequence (DNA): TGTGCCAGCAGCGCCCCCTCCAGGGCCTACACCGGGGAGCTGTTTTTT.

The V call is TRBV5-1, the J call TRBJ1-1; D is possibly TRBD1 (5 bases). Germline lookup yields CDR1 SGHRS and CDR2 YFSETQ. CDR3 length: 14 amino acids. The V end was cut by 4 bases, the J end by 1 base, with 11 bases between. The CDR3 spells CASSPGYGNTEAFF. CDR3 DNA: TGCGCCAGCAGCCCAGGGTACGGGAACACTGAAGCTTTCTTT.

The chain carries TRBV27 and TRBJ2-1; 9 bases are shared with TRBD2. Trimming cost V 8 bases and J 4 bases; bases outside gene matches: 9. In germline, CDR1 is MNHEY, CDR2 SMNVEV (reference sequence). The CDR3 is 15 residues long. CDR3 loop: CASARIAGVYNEQFF. For the CDR3, the DNA is TGTGCCAGCGCTCGGATAGCGGGAGTATACAATGAGCAGTTCTTC.

The V gene is TRBV7-6, the J gene TRBJ2-5, with a possible D match to TRBD2 (7 bases). CDR1 and CDR2 from the germline V gene are SGHVS and FNYEAQ. This CDR3 is built from 15 residues. Between the trimmed V and J ends, which lost 5 bases and 7 bases, there was a span of 20 bases. Here the CDR3 DNA reads TGTGCCAGCAGCAGACCGGGGGCGGAGCGGGGGACCCAGTACTTC. Protein: CASSRPGAERGTQYF.

The chain combines TRBV5-1 with TRBJ2-5; D call uncertain. Trimming cost V 1 base and J 5 bases, with 9 bases left between them. Germline assignment: CDR1 SGHRS and CDR2 YFSETQ. The CDR3 covers 13 residues. CDR3 DNA: TGCGCCAGCAGCTTGTCAGGTCGGGAGACCCAGTACTTC. Protein product: CASSLSGRETQYF.

The V and J genes are TRBV27 and TRBJ2-1; 9 nucleotides align to TRBD1. CDR3 length equals 16 residues. V lost 5 bases and J lost 7; bases outside the gene matches: 12. Germline CDR1 is MNHEY and CDR2 is SMNVEV (reference sequence). Here the CDR3 DNA reads TGTGCCAGCAGTCCACCCAAACAGGGGGCTATTAATGAGCAGTTCTTC. This codes for CASSPPKQGAINEQFF.

The V gene is TRBV5-4, the J gene TRBJ2-1; TRBD2 matches at 7 bases. This CDR3 comprises 15 residues. Germline V lookup: CDR1 SGHNT, CDR2 YYREEE (reference sequence). V trimming: 5 bases; J trimming: 5 bases; junction bases outside the gene matches: 10. This CDR3 reads CASRPRTSDHNEQFF. CDR3 sequence (DNA): TGTGCCAGCAGGCCTCGTACTAGCGATCACAATGAGCAGTTCTTC.

On this clone: Distinct nucleotide sequences in the sample also encode this CDR3. This chain links TRBV28 with TRBJ1-4, with D unclear. CDR1 and CDR2 (germline): MDHEN, SYDVKM. This CDR3 region has 12 residues. V gave up 2 bases and J gave up 7 bases, with 5 bases separating them. CDR3 in amino acids: CASSLGREKLFF. For the CDR3, the DNA is TGTGCCAGCAGTTTAGGGCGTGAAAAACTGTTTTTT. Based on the CDR3 plus reference TRBV28 and TRBJ1-4, the full variable domain is DVKVTQSSRYLVKRTGEKVFLECVQDMDHENMFWYRQDPGLGLRLIYFSYDVKMKEKGDIPEGYSVSREKKERFSLILESASTNQTSMYLCASSLGREKLFFGSGTQLSVL.

The rearrangement uses TRBV7-2 and TRBJ2-1; the match to TRBD2 covers 7 bases. The CDR3 length is 16 residues. Germline trimming cut 1 base from V and 5 bases from J; bases unmatched to any gene: 8. Germline V CDR1 and CDR2: SGHTA, FQGNSA. The DNA for the CDR3 is TGTGCCAGCAGCTTAGTATCTACTAGCGCGAACAATGAGCAGTTCTTC. Its protein is CASSLVSTSANNEQFF.

The chain employs TRBV9 and TRBJ1-2; 10 bases fit TRBD1. The CDR3 length is 15 residues. The V gene end was trimmed by 4 bases and the J gene end by 8 bases; junction bases not matched to a gene: 11. Looked up from germline, CDR1 is SGDLS and CDR2 is YYNGEE. The CDR3 region is CASSPYPGTGDGYTF. CDR3 DNA: TGTGCCAGCAGCCCCTACCCCGGGACAGGGGACGGCTACACCTTC.

The chain links TRBV27 to TRBJ1-5; tentative D call: TRBD1 (5 bases). This CDR3 comprises 20 residues. V was trimmed by 6 bases and J by 0 bases, leaving 27 bases between them. The germline gives CDR1 MNHEY, CDR2 SMNVEV (reference sequence). The CDR3: CASRRTGAGTYINSNQPQHF. The DNA of the CDR3 is TGTGCCAGCAGGAGAACGGGAGCCGGGACTTATATTAATAGCAATCAGCCCCAGCATTTT.

The count of this clone is one. This chain links TRBV24-1 with TRBJ2-2; TRBD1 matches at 10 bases. The V gene's germline CDR1 is KGHDR and CDR2 SFDVKD. The CDR3 is 15 amino acids. The J segment lost 5 bases and the V segment lost 4 bases, leaving 3 bases of the junction unmatched. Here the CDR3 DNA reads TGTGCCACCAGTGAGACAGGGGGCGTGACCGGGGAGCTGTTTTTT. As protein: CATSETGGVTGELFF.